This T cell receptor (beta chain) was sequenced in a study of blood T cell repertoires in COVID-19. Generated by immunoSEQ multiplex PCR, the TCRdb table keeps only in-frame clones and is missing some. The data contain 50,000 to 75,000 clones, roughly nine tenths of them singletons. Per germline, CDR1 SGDLS and CDR2 YYNGEE. The length of the CDR3 is 15 residues. V lost 2 bases and J 7 bases, leaving 19 bases between the germline ends. Sequencing was performed on peripheral blood. This TCR was recovered from a human donor in a cohort sampled during active COVID-19. The rearrangement uses TRBV9 and TRBJ2-7, with D unclear. CDR3 protein: CASSVTPTNYLEQYF. In nucleotides, the CDR3 is TGTGCCAGCAGCGTCACCCCGACCAACTACCTAGAGCAGTACTTC. Full variable domain (missing parts from reference TRBV9 and TRBJ2-7): DSGVTQTPKHLITATGQRVTLRCSPRSGDLSVYWYQQSLDQGLQFLIQYYNGEERAKGNILERFSAQQFPDLHSELNLSSLELGDSALYFCASSVTPTNYLEQYFGPGTRLTVT.